These 14 T cell receptor beta chains came from one sample sequenced in a study of blood T cell repertoires in COVID-19. Method: immunoSEQ multiplex PCR; TCRdb's copy keeps in-frame clones and lacks some. Here the sample spans about 110,000 clones, 60% to 80% being singletons. Sequenced input: peripheral blood. These TCRs come from a woman aged 80 or older with active or convalescent COVID-19.

This clone was picked up a small number of times. The chain joins TRBV18 to TRBJ2-6; D remains unclear. V lost 6 bases to trimming and J lost 0 bases, with 18 bases between them. The germline V gene encodes CDR1 KGHSH and CDR2 LQKENI. This CDR3 has 18 amino acids. The CDR3 bases are TGTGCCAGCTCGCAGGTAGGAACGACAAGCTCTGGGGCCAACGTCCTGACTTTC. As protein: CASSQVGTTSSGANVLTF.

The V gene is TRBV4-1, the J gene TRBJ2-1, with TRBD2 matching 8 bases. CDR1 and CDR2 (germline): MGHRA, YSYEKL. The trim removed 4 bases at V and 5 bases at J, leaving 10 bases unmatched. The CDR3 sequence is 16 residues long. The CDR3: CASSRTVAGWDNEQFF. Here the CDR3 DNA reads TGCGCCAGCAGCCGAACCGTAGCGGGATGGGACAATGAGCAGTTCTTC.

This clone came up many times. CDR3 sequence (DNA): TGTGCCAGCAGTTTATCTATCCGGGGTGCGTACGGCTACACCTTC. Its protein product is CASSLSIRGAYGYTF. The rearrangement joins TRBV28 to TRBJ1-2; D is unclear. Trimming removed 1 base at V and 8 bases at J, with 17 bases between. This CDR3 region has 15 residues. The germline gives CDR1 MDHEN, CDR2 SYDVKM.

The rearrangement joins TRBV12-5 to TRBJ1-2, with D perhaps matching TRBD1 (6 bases). The CDR3 loop spans 12 amino acids. V shed 7 bases and J shed 4 bases, with 10 bases lying between them. The germline V gene encodes CDR1 LGHNT and CDR2 FRNRAP. The CDR3 DNA reads as TGTGCTAGTGCGGAACAGGGCTATGGCTACACCTTC. This translates into CASAEQGYGYTF. The full variable domain, completed using reference TRBV12-5 and TRBJ1-2, is DARVTQTPRHKVTEMGQEVTMRCQPILGHNTVFWYRQTMMQGLELLAYFRNRAPLDDSGMPKDRFSAEMPDATLATLKIQPSEPRDSAVYFCASAEQGYGYTFGSGTRLTVV.

The CDR3 DNA reads as TGTGCCAGCAGCTCCCTAGCCACCGGGGAGCTGTTTTTT. Its translation: CASSSLATGELFF. The chain couples TRBV5-5 to TRBJ2-2; D may be TRBD2 (5 bases). This CDR3 has 13 residues. Germline V lookup: CDR1 SGHKS, CDR2 YYEKEE (reference sequence). V was trimmed by 3 bases and J by 4 bases, leaving 7 bases between them. Filled out from reference TRBV5-5 and TRBJ2-2, the complete variable domain reads DAGVTQSPTHLIKTRGQQVTLRCSPISGHKSVSWYQQVLGQGPQFIFQYYEKEERGRGNFPDRFSARQFPNYSSELNVNALLLGDSALYLCASSSLATGELFFGEGSRLTVL.

There are many counts of this clone. This sequence joins TRBV2 and TRBJ2-1, with 9 positions matching TRBD2. Looked up from germline, CDR1 is SNHLY and CDR2 is FYNNEI. V trimming: 3 bases; J trimming: 4 bases; junction bases outside the gene matches: 1. The CDR3 runs to 14 residues. This CDR3 is CASSDLAGYNEQFF. In DNA, the CDR3 is TGTGCCAGCAGTGATCTAGCGGGGTACAATGAGCAGTTCTTC.

The J gene is TRBJ1-5, the V gene TRBV2; TRBD1 is a possible D gene (5 bases). CDR1 and CDR2 from the germline V gene are SNHLY and FYNNEI. Trimming took 3 bases from V and 7 from J, leaving 16 bases between them. The CDR3 sequence is 15 residues long. In nucleotides, the CDR3 is TGTGCCAGCAGTGATCTCGGGCAGGGTAGGCAGCCCCAGCATTTT. Amino acids: CASSDLGQGRQPQHF.

This clone has only a few counts. This sequence joins TRBV7-9 and TRBJ2-7, with D uncertain. V was trimmed by 0 bases and J by 0 bases, leaving 6 bases between them. The length of the CDR3 is 14 residues. Germline V CDR1 and CDR2: SEHNR, FQNEAQ (reference sequence). CDR3: CASSLAYNSYEQYF. CDR3 bases: TGTGCCAGCAGCTTAGCGTACAACTCCTACGAGCAGTACTTC.

V and J are TRBV4-3 and TRBJ2-3, with TRBD2 matching 8 bases. The CDR3 runs 16 residues. V dropped 4 bases and J dropped 2; count of bases not matched to a gene: 8. Germline CDR1 is LGHNA and CDR2 is YSLEER. The CDR3 here is CASSPQAGAFTDTQYF. DNA for the CDR3: TGCGCCAGCAGCCCCCAAGCGGGGGCCTTCACAGATACGCAGTATTTT.

The chain couples TRBV7-3 to TRBJ2-3; 9 bases fit TRBD2. The CDR3 sequence is 19 residues long. Germline trimming cut 0 bases from V and 4 bases from J; bases unmatched to any gene: 14. Germline lookup yields CDR1 SGHTA and CDR2 FQGTGA. The DNA of the CDR3 is TGTGCCAGCAGCTTAACCCCGATTGTCGCGGGAGGGATCGCAGATACGCAGTATTTT. This encodes CASSLTPIVAGGIADTQYF.

The rearrangement joins TRBV19 to TRBJ1-3; tentatively, D is TRBD1 (6 bases). The V gene lost 4 bases and the J gene lost 0 bases, with 16 bases spanning the gap. Germline V CDR1 and CDR2: LNHDA, SQIVND (reference sequence). This CDR3 comprises 17 residues. The CDR3 sequence: CASSTSGQIFSGNTIYF. CDR3 coding DNA: TGTGCCAGTAGTACCTCGGGACAAATCTTCTCTGGAAACACCATATATTTT.

V and J are TRBV11-2 and TRBJ2-6; no clear D. The CDR3 is 15 amino acids. Germline CDR1 SGHAT, CDR2 FQNNGV. Trimming pared 2 bases from V and 4 bases from J, leaving 9 bases between. The CDR3: CASSLYSAGANVLTF. CDR3 bases: TGTGCCAGCAGCTTATATAGTGCCGGGGCCAACGTCCTGACTTTC.

This clone appeared a single time. The chain couples TRBV28 to TRBJ1-3, with D perhaps TRBD1 (5 bases). Trimming removed 5 bases at V and 1 base at J, with 15 bases between. Germline V gene data show CDR1 as MDHEN and CDR2 as SYDVKM. This CDR3 contains 16 residues. CDR3 region: CASSEGTLLSGNTIYF. In nucleotides, the CDR3 is TGTGCCAGCAGTGAGGGGACTTTGCTTTCTGGAAACACCATATATTTT.

The chain links TRBV5-1 to TRBJ2-5, with D tentatively TRBD1 (6 bases). This CDR3 has 16 amino acids. Germline CDR1 is SGHRS and CDR2 is YFSETQ. Trimming left V 4 bases short and J 2 bases short, with 18 bases between. As DNA, the CDR3 is TGCGCCAGCAGCCTCGCCCGGACAGCCTATCAAGAGACCCAGTACTTC. Amino acid sequence: CASSLARTAYQETQYF. The full variable domain, completed using reference TRBV5-1 and TRBJ2-5, is KAGVTQTPRYLIKTRGQQVTLSCSPISGHRSVSWYQQTPGQGLQFLFEYFSETQRNKGNFPGRFSGRQFSNSRSEMNVSTLELGDSALYLCASSLARTAYQETQYFGPGTRLLVL.